The clone carrying this T cell receptor beta chain has a single count. This CDR3 contains 14 residues. Trimming pared 3 bases from V and 9 bases from J, leaving 19 bases between. Germline V CDR1 and CDR2: DFQATT, SNEGSKA (reference sequence). This entry is derived from a study of breast tumors, draining lymph nodes, adjacent tissues. From the multiplex PCR reads, TCRdb called clonotypes with MiXCR, one entry per CDR3 protein. This sample has under 45,000 distinct CDR3 sequences; approximately 37% occur once, and the top ten carry under 13%. The genes are TRBV20-1 and TRBJ2-3; weak D call: TRBD1 (7 bases). The TCR comes from a female donor with breast cancer. Some clones in this sample may be carry-over from other donors' samples. The specimen was breast tumor tissue. CDR3 coding DNA: TGCAGTGCTAGCAGGGGGGCGGAGATGCGAACGCAGTATTTT. Encoded protein: CSASRGAEMRTQYF.